One sample yielded the 20 T cell receptor beta chains listed below, sequenced in a study of blood T cells in healthy people across ages. Combining a sample-barcoded 5' primer with a J-beta primer mix, a second PCR ran for 7 to 11 cycles. One entry per CDR3 protein results from TCRdb running MiXCR on the 5' RACE reads. Among more than 650,000 distinct CDR3 sequences, 20% to 25% were seen once, and the ten largest hold under 25%. The specimen sequenced was blood. These receptors came from a man in his 70s in good health.

The genes are TRBV6-5 and TRBJ1-6; D is possibly TRBD1 (5 bases). The CDR3 consists of 16 residues. Germline CDR1 is MNHEY and CDR2 is SVGAGI. The V end was cut by 4 bases, the J end by 7 bases, with 17 bases between. The CDR3 DNA is TGTGCCAGCAGTTTCGCGGCAGGGTCACTGAATTCACCCCTCCACTTT. Amino acids: CASSFAAGSLNSPLHF.

V usage is TRBV10-3 and J usage is TRBJ1-6; a possible D gene is TRBD1 (5 bases). Germline values: CDR1 ENHRY, CDR2 SYGVKD. The CDR3 has 17 residues. Trimming removed 6 bases at V and 11 bases at J, with 26 bases between. The CDR3 region has the DNA TGTGCCATCAGCCGCTCTTCGTTTTCCACGGGGGGAGCACCCCTCCACTTT. Its protein product is CAISRSSFSTGGAPLHF.

The chain carries TRBV10-3 and TRBJ2-5; 9 bases line up with TRBD1. Looked up from germline, CDR1 is ENHRY and CDR2 is SYGVKD. CDR3 length equals 14 residues. V gave up 6 bases and J gave up 2 bases; unmatched junction bases: 4. CDR3 nucleotide sequence: TGTGCCATCAGAGCCGACAGGGGGCAAGAGACCCAGTACTTC. Translation gives CAIRADRGQETQYF.

The rearrangement uses TRBV6-4 and TRBJ1-5; D ambiguous. The V gene's germline CDR1 is MRHNA and CDR2 SNTAGT. CDR3 length equals 13 residues. V gave up 3 bases and J gave up 5 bases, with 8 bases separating them. The CDR3, as DNA: TGTGCCAGCAGTGAGAGAGTTGATCAGCCCCAGCATTTT. It is translated as CASSERVDQPQHF.

To note about this clonotype: A much larger clonotype is one base distant, so this may be a read error. The gene calls are TRBV29-1 and TRBJ2-1; D unresolved. The V end was cut by 0 bases, the J end by 15 bases, with 18 bases between. Germline CDR1 SQVTM, CDR2 ANQGSEA. This CDR3 has 13 residues. The CDR3 DNA follows: TGCAGCGTTGAAGATCCAGACCTACTTGATATGTTCTTC. It translates to CSVEDPDLLDMFF.

The gene calls are TRBV5-1 and TRBJ2-1, with D perhaps TRBD1 or TRBD2 (5 bases each). Germline CDR1 SGHRS, CDR2 YFSETQ. Trimming cost V 4 bases and J 7 bases, with 21 bases left between them. The CDR3 spans 16 residues. CDR3 sequence (DNA): TGCGCCAGCAGCCACGCTCCCAGGGACGCGAGGAATGAGCAGTTCTTC. This encodes CASSHAPRDARNEQFF. The entire variable domain, with the rest obtained from reference TRBV5-1 and TRBJ2-1, is as follows: KAGVTQTPRYLIKTRGQQVTLSCSPISGHRSVSWYQQTPGQGLQFLFEYFSETQRNKGNFPGRFSGRQFSNSRSEMNVSTLELGDSALYLCASSHAPRDARNEQFFGPGTRLTVL.

A few counts support this clonotype. The chain recombines TRBV28 with TRBJ2-7; D is possibly TRBD1 (6 bases). From germline, CDR1 is MDHEN and CDR2 SYDVKM. The V gene lost 3 bases and the J gene lost 6 bases, with 12 bases spanning the gap. The CDR3 is 13 residues long. The CDR3 nucleotides read TGTGCCAGCAGTTTGGGCAGGGGTATCGAGCAGTACTTC. This encodes CASSLGRGIEQYF. Full variable domain (rest looked up from reference TRBV28 and TRBJ2-7): DVKVTQSSRYLVKRTGEKVFLECVQDMDHENMFWYRQDPGLGLRLIYFSYDVKMKEKGDIPEGYSVSREKKERFSLILESASTNQTSMYLCASSLGRGIEQYFGPGTRLTVT.

In this sample, this clonotype turned up a few times. This sequence joins TRBV20-1 and TRBJ2-3; D unresolved. This CDR3 comprises 12 residues. The V gene lost 1 base and the J gene lost 6 bases, with 8 bases spanning the gap. Germline assignment: CDR1 DFQATT and CDR2 SNEGSKA (reference sequence). The CDR3 sequence: CSARGLRDTQYF. The CDR3 bases are TGCAGTGCTAGAGGGTTGAGGGATACGCAGTATTTT.

This rearrangement joins TRBV11-1 to TRBJ2-1; no clear D. The germline gives CDR1 SGHAT, CDR2 FQDESV (reference sequence). Deletions cut 4 bases from V and 8 bases from J, with 21 bases between. The CDR3 is made up of 16 amino acids. The CDR3 reads CASSSQPTTRIHEQFF. Written as DNA, the CDR3 is TGTGCCAGCAGCTCACAACCTACAACACGGATCCATGAGCAGTTCTTC.

The chain's CDR3 is CASSNPGQGPNEQFF. The CDR3 region has the DNA TGTGCCAGCAGCAATCCGGGACAGGGTCCCAATGAGCAGTTCTTC. V gene TRBV7-2 combines with J gene TRBJ2-1, with 9 nucleotides matching TRBD1. CDR1 and CDR2 (germline): SGHTA, FQGNSA. The CDR3 has 15 amino acids. V was clipped by 5 bases and J by 6 bases; unmatched bases: 8.

This clonotype was counted at least ten times. This sequence joins TRBV2 and TRBJ2-7, with D hard to call. Germline assignment: CDR1 SNHLY and CDR2 FYNNEI. This CDR3 has 14 amino acids. Trimming cost V 5 bases and J 4 bases, with 15 bases left between them. This chain's CDR3 is CASSPPFTQYEQYF. In DNA, the CDR3 is TGTGCCAGCAGTCCCCCGTTCACGCAATACGAGCAGTACTTC.

There are a few counts of this clonotype. The rearrangement uses TRBV5-1 and TRBJ2-1; weak D call: TRBD2 (6 bases). This CDR3 comprises 15 residues. Trimming took off 4 bases at V and 5 bases at J, with 16 bases between the two ends. The germline V gene has CDR1 SGHRS and CDR2 YFSETQ. CDR3: CASSARGTTNNEQFF. The CDR3 region has the DNA TGCGCCAGCAGCGCCCGGGGGACCACTAACAATGAGCAGTTCTTC.

This chain joins TRBV28 and TRBJ2-7, with D possibly being TRBD1 or TRBD2 (5 bases each). Germline CDR1 reads MDHEN; CDR2 reads SYDVKM. This CDR3 contains 13 residues. V lost 10 bases and J 0 bases, leaving 13 bases between the germline ends. The CDR3 DNA reads TGTGCCACCTTGAGGGGTTTCTCCTACGAGCAGTACTTC. Its translation: CATLRGFSYEQYF. The whole variable domain, filled in from reference TRBV28 and TRBJ2-7, reads DVKVTQSSRYLVKRTGEKVFLECVQDMDHENMFWYRQDPGLGLRLIYFSYDVKMKEKGDIPEGYSVSREKKERFSLILESASTNQTSMYLCATLRGFSYEQYFGPGTRLTVT.

The J gene is TRBJ1-1, the V gene TRBV28; no reliable D call. Germline V gene sequence: CDR1 MDHEN, CDR2 SYDVKM. The CDR3 contains 15 residues. With 5 bases removed from V and 3 bases from J, the gap between germline ends came to 16 bases. CDR3 sequence reads: CASSTPTGPHTEAFF. The DNA of the CDR3 is TGTGCCAGCAGTACCCCGACCGGTCCCCACACTGAAGCTTTCTTT.

In its sample, this clonotype was seen a few times. The CDR3 is CSATGLAGVDNEQFF. CDR3 sequence (DNA): TGCAGTGCGACGGGACTAGCGGGAGTAGACAATGAGCAGTTCTTC. V is TRBV20-1 and J is TRBJ2-1; TRBD2 agrees at 14 bases. V shed 6 bases and J 5 bases; nucleotides not matched to a gene: 6. This CDR3 comprises 15 residues. The germline V gene has CDR1 DFQATT and CDR2 SNEGSKA (reference sequence).

The V gene is TRBV10-1, the J gene TRBJ2-3; D remains ambiguous. CDR1 is WNHNN and CDR2 is SYGVQD in the germline V gene (reference sequence). The ends were cut back, 0 bases at V and 5 bases at J, with 12 bases in the middle. The CDR3 covers 15 residues. CDR3 sequence: CASSESIGKQDTQYF. The CDR3 DNA reads TGCGCCAGCAGTGAGTCGATTGGGAAACAAGATACGCAGTATTTT.

The chain carries TRBV7-2 and TRBJ2-7; D call uncertain. V shed 1 base and J shed 4 bases, with 11 bases lying between them. Germline loops: CDR1 SGHTA, CDR2 FQGNSA. The CDR3 extends over 14 amino acids. CDR3 protein: CASSLVSGPYEQYF. CDR3 bases: TGTGCCAGCAGCTTAGTTTCAGGTCCTTACGAGCAGTACTTC.

This clonotype was picked up many times. The CDR3 sequence: CASSFRLGSGGETQYF. The CDR3 region has the DNA TGCGCCAGCAGCTTTCGTTTGGGTTCGGGCGGAGAGACCCAGTACTTC. This rearrangement joins TRBV5-1 to TRBJ2-5; D gene unclear. The CDR3 consists of 16 residues. Between the trimmed V and J ends, which lost 2 bases and 4 bases, there was a span of 18 bases. Germline values: CDR1 SGHRS, CDR2 YFSETQ.

This clonotype was observed a handful of times. The chain is built from TRBV20-1 and TRBJ2-3; D may match TRBD1 or TRBD2 (5 bases each). The V end was cut by 5 bases, the J end by 2 bases, with 11 bases between. The CDR3 totals 13 residues. Germline CDR1 and CDR2: DFQATT and SNEGSKA (reference sequence). CDR3 amino acids: CSAGTATTDTQYF. CDR3 nucleotides: TGCAGTGCTGGGACGGCGACCACAGATACGCAGTATTTT.

This clonotype was detected many times. This chain connects TRBV7-2 to TRBJ2-5; weak D call: TRBD2 (5 bases). The CDR3 consists of 14 residues. Germline-derived CDR1 and CDR2 are SGHTA and FQGNSA. V shed 3 bases and J shed 1 base, with 9 bases lying between them. CDR3 region: CASSLAGPQETQYF. In nucleotides, the CDR3 is TGTGCCAGCAGCTTGGCGGGTCCCCAAGAGACCCAGTACTTC.